A single sample is the source of the 6 T cell receptor beta chains below, sequenced in a study of cytomegalovirus exposure and HLA in healthy donors. 60 Vbeta and 13 Jbeta primers were used in PCR. The data were produced by immunoSEQ multiplex PCR, yet TCRdb's version contains in-frame clones alone and is incomplete. The sample records around 110,000 clones, around 86% being singletons. The material sequenced was PBMCs. Source of these receptors: a woman in her thirties in good health and CMV-seronegative.

J is TRBJ1-1 and V is TRBV10-3; 7 nucleotides align to TRBD1. The trim removed 4 bases at V and 0 bases at J, leaving 5 bases unmatched. The germline gives CDR1 ENHRY, CDR2 SYGVKD. CDR3 length: 15 residues. This chain's CDR3 is CAISGGQSLNTEAFF. The CDR3 nucleotides read TGTGCCATCAGTGGGGGACAGAGCCTGAACACTGAAGCTTTCTTT.

The chain is built from TRBV7-9 and TRBJ2-7, with D possibly TRBD2 on 6 matching bases. CDR1 is SEHNR, CDR2 FQNEAQ, per germline (reference sequence). Trimming removed 6 bases from V and 6 bases from J, with 30 bases in between. The CDR3 spans 18 residues. The CDR3 sequence is CASSAFQGQGGAQSEQYF. In nucleotides, the CDR3 is TGTGCCAGCAGTGCTTTTCAAGGGCAAGGAGGGGCCCAATCCGAGCAGTACTTC. The entire variable domain, with the rest obtained from reference TRBV7-9 and TRBJ2-7, is as follows: DTGVSQNPRHKITKRGQNVTFRCDPISEHNRLYWYRQTLGQGPEFLTYFQNEAQLEKSRLLSDRFSAERPKGSFSTLEIQRTEQGDSAMYLCASSAFQGQGGAQSEQYFGPGTRLTVT.

The chain carries TRBV5-8 and TRBJ2-3; 12 bases fit TRBD1. CDR1 is SGHTS and CDR2 is YDEGEE in the germline V gene. The V segment lost 4 bases and the J segment 2 bases; nucleotides outside the gene matches: 2. This CDR3 is 15 amino acids long. DNA for the CDR3: TGTGCCAGCAGCCGGGGACAGGGGGCCACAGATACGCAGTATTTT. Residues: CASSRGQGATDTQYF.

J is TRBJ2-3 and V is TRBV4-3; D unclear. The V gene's germline CDR1 is LGHNA and CDR2 YSLEER. V was cut by 1 base and J by 0 bases, with 11 bases left in between. The CDR3 spans 16 residues. CDR3 amino acids: CASSQVPKPSTDTQYF. The CDR3 DNA is TGCGCCAGCAGCCAAGTTCCTAAGCCGAGCACAGATACGCAGTATTTT.

The V and J genes are TRBV28 and TRBJ2-2; 10 bases fit TRBD2. Germline V gene data show CDR1 as MDHEN and CDR2 as SYDVKM. V was pared by 5 bases and J by 4 bases, with 16 bases of the junction left unmatched. The CDR3 spans 19 residues. The CDR3 bases are TGTGCCAGCAGTCCACGGACCGGACTAGCGGCCGATTTCACCGGGGAGCTGTTTTTT. This codes for CASSPRTGLAADFTGELFF.

This clone showed up just a few times. The J gene is TRBJ2-1, the V gene TRBV7-9; D may be TRBD2 (5 bases). Between the trimmed V and J ends, which lost 4 bases and 0 bases, there was a span of 13 bases. The CDR3 loop spans 16 amino acids. CDR1 is SEHNR, CDR2 FQNEAQ, per germline (reference sequence). The DNA for the CDR3 is TGTGCCAGCAGCTCTCAAGCGGCGGGCTCCTACAATGAGCAGTTCTTC. Protein sequence: CASSSQAAGSYNEQFF.